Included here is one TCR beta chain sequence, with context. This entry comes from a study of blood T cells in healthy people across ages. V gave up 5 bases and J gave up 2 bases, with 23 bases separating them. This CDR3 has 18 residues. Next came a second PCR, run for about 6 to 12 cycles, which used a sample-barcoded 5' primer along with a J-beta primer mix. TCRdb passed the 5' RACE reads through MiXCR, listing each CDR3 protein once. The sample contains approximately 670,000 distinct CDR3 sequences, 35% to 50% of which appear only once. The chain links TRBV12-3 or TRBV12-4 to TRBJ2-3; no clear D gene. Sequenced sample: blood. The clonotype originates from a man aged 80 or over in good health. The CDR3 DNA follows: TGTGCCAGCAGTGTTGGCCCTGTTAGCTCCATTTACACAGATACGCAGTATTTT. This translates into CASSVGPVSSIYTDTQYF.